This T cell receptor (beta chain) was captured in a study of CD8+ T cells in alopecia areata. Study-wide points: Uncertainty about whether baseline CD8+ expansion is linked to response remains, with one nonresponder. On tofacitinib, scalp clonality and expanded CD8+ clones among top 100 fell significantly. Scalp sample data also include resident alphabeta T cells from normal skin.

Treatment denoted: oral pan-JAK inhibitor, 5-10 mg twice daily. RNA extraction was followed by reverse transcription into cDNA, which acted as the sequencing template. Measured with immunoSEQ multiplex PCR; TCRdb has only the in-frame clones, and not every one. In the table there are 100,000 to 150,000 clones, approximately 52% of which are singletons. Per germline, CDR1 MNHEY and CDR2 SVGAGI. CDR3 length: 13 residues. The V end was cut by 11 bases, the J end by 1 base, with 12 bases between. Points on this clone: Its antigen remains unidentified.

The material was CD8+ T cells sorted from blood, obtained at week 4, from a patient treated with tofacitinib. The sequence derives from a human donor with alopecia areata. The chain links TRBV6-5 to TRBJ2-4; no clear D gene. CDR3 bases: TGTGCCGTATCGAGGAACGCCAAAAACATTCAGTACTTC. This sequence encodes CAVSRNAKNIQYF.